This T cell receptor beta chain was observed in a study of T cell changes during pregnancy in multiple sclerosis. Sequenced by immunoSEQ multiplex PCR; TCRdb stores in-frame clones only, minus some. This sample carries 60,000 to 75,000 clones, roughly 94% of them seen once, and the ten largest clones take almost 1.5%. CDR3 length: 17 amino acids. With V trimmed by 6 bases and J by 2 bases, 9 bases remained unmatched. Germline values: CDR1 SNHLY, CDR2 FYNNEI. The sequence was obtained from a female donor with multiple sclerosis, enrolled in a pregnancy study. The specimen comprised peripheral blood, sampled after pregnancy. J is TRBJ2-3 and V is TRBV2, with TRBD2 matching 12 bases. The CDR3 coding sequence is TGTGCCAGCAGCTCCAGGACTAGCGGGATGCACACAGATACGCAGTATTTT. Residues: CASSSRTSGMHTDTQYF. The full variable domain, its missing parts supplied by reference TRBV2 and TRBJ2-3, is EPEVTQTPSHQVTQMGQEVILRCVPISNHLYFYWYRQILGQKVEFLVSFYNNEISEKSEIFDDQFSVERPDGSNFTLKIRSTKLEDSAMYFCASSSRTSGMHTDTQYFGPGTRLTVL.